Listed here are 8 T cell receptor beta chains from one sample, sequenced in a study of PD-L1 blockade in urothelial cancer. This sample's time point: peripheral blood 6 weeks after treatment start. Sequencing used immunoSEQ multiplex PCR; TCRdb keeps in-frame clones, though not all of them. Of around 110,000 clones in the sample, approximately 90% were seen once. Here the sequenced sample was PBMCs, taken around atezolizumab (anti-PD-L1) treatment. All receptors come from a man aged 55 to 70 with urothelial cancer.

This clone was seen repeatedly, ten times or more. The chain has TRBV4-1 and TRBJ2-7; 10 positions agree with TRBD2. Trimming at V came to 3 bases and at J to 3 bases, leaving 2 bases not matched to a gene. Germline lookup yields CDR1 MGHRA and CDR2 YSYEKL. The CDR3 is 14 amino acids. DNA of the CDR3: TGCGCCAGCAGCCACCTAGCGGGGGACTACGAGCAGTACTTC. Amino acid sequence: CASSHLAGDYEQYF.

V and J are TRBV19 and TRBJ2-1, with 11 positions matching TRBD2. CDR3 size: 15 residues. V shed 6 bases and J 7 bases; nucleotides not matched to a gene: 8. Germline V gene lookup returns CDR1 LNHDA and CDR2 SQIVND (reference sequence). The CDR3 sequence: CASRELAGEGNEQFF. CDR3 coding DNA: TGTGCCAGTAGGGAACTAGCGGGGGAGGGGAATGAGCAGTTCTTC. Using reference TRBV19 and TRBJ2-1 for the parts outside the CDR3, the full variable domain is DGGITQSPKYLFRKEGQNVTLSCEQNLNHDAMYWYRQDPGQGLRLIYYSQIVNDFQKGDIAEGYSVSREKKESFPLTVTSAQKNPTAFYLCASRELAGEGNEQFFGPGTRLTVL.

V is TRBV6-5 and J is TRBJ2-7; 8 bases map to TRBD1. Germline V gene data show CDR1 as MNHEY and CDR2 as SVGAGI. Germline trimming cut 8 bases from V and 7 bases from J; bases unmatched to any gene: 7. The CDR3 totals 12 residues. The CDR3 DNA follows: TGTGCCAGCCGGACAGGGCTGCAGGAGCAGTACTTC. The encoded protein is CASRTGLQEQYF.

The chain employs TRBV7-2 and TRBJ2-5; D remains unclear. V was trimmed by 5 bases and J by 0 bases, leaving 4 bases between them. The CDR3 runs 12 residues. CDR1 and CDR2 from the germline V gene are SGHTA and FQGNSA. The CDR3 DNA follows: TGTGCCAGCAGCCCTTACCAAGAGACCCAGTACTTC. Translation: CASSPYQETQYF.

The chain carries TRBV7-9 and TRBJ1-1, with 9 bases identical to TRBD1. This CDR3 is built from 16 residues. The V gene end was trimmed by 6 bases and the J gene end by 4 bases; junction bases not matched to a gene: 12. Germline CDR1 reads SEHNR; CDR2 reads FQNEAQ (reference sequence). The CDR3 reads CASRRNTGGDRTEAFF. CDR3 coding DNA: TGTGCCAGCAGGAGAAATACAGGGGGCGATCGCACTGAAGCTTTCTTT.

The chain combines TRBV9 with TRBJ2-7, with D perhaps matching TRBD1 (6 bases). The CDR3 extends over 15 amino acids. V shed 3 bases and J shed 0 bases, with 13 bases lying between them. Germline V CDR1 and CDR2: SGDLS, YYNGEE. The CDR3 is CASSGMDSFSYEQYF. In nucleotides, the CDR3 is TGTGCCAGCAGCGGGATGGACAGTTTCTCCTACGAGCAGTACTTC.

The chain combines TRBV7-9 with TRBJ2-5; TRBD2 matches at 10 bases. Germline V gene data show CDR1 as SEHNR and CDR2 as FQNEAQ (reference sequence). With 2 bases clipped from V and 2 bases from J, the junction kept 2 bases outside the gene matches. The CDR3 runs to 15 residues. CDR3 region: CASSLLAGVQETQYF. In DNA form, the CDR3 reads TGTGCCAGCAGCTTACTAGCGGGGGTTCAAGAGACCCAGTACTTC.

The chain carries TRBV30 and TRBJ2-3; the match to TRBD1 covers 8 bases. The CDR3 is made up of 16 amino acids. With V trimmed by 2 bases and J by 0 bases, 7 bases remained unmatched. Per germline, CDR1 GTSNPN and CDR2 SVGIG (reference sequence). CDR3 protein: CAWSLGTGTSTDTQYF. The CDR3 DNA is TGTGCCTGGAGTTTGGGGACAGGCACCAGCACAGATACGCAGTATTTT.